A single sample gave rise to the 25 T cell receptor beta chains below, sequenced in a study of identical twins. Each CDR3 protein is one row after TCRdb ran MiXCR on the 5' RACE reads. The sample includes 1.5 million to 2 million distinct CDR3 sequences, under 35% of them seen just once. Sequences were obtained from cord blood. Source of these receptors: a newborn girl in good health.

This clonotype appeared many times. The chain joins TRBV9 to TRBJ2-7, with a weak D call TRBD1 (5 bases). Germline-derived CDR1 and CDR2 are SGDLS and YYNGEE. V was cut by 0 bases and J by 0 bases, with 7 bases left in between. The CDR3 loop spans 14 amino acids. CDR3 amino acids: CASSVGRASYEQYF. The CDR3 DNA follows: TGTGCCAGCAGCGTAGGCAGGGCCTCCTACGAGCAGTACTTC.

The chain recombines TRBV20-1 with TRBJ2-4; either TRBD1 or TRBD2 may fit D (5 bases each). The better agreement between TRBJ2-7 and the DNA end casts doubt on the J call. Per germline, CDR1 DFQATT and CDR2 SNEGSKA (reference sequence). The CDR3 covers 14 residues. This chain's CDR3 is CSARESPGTPEQYF. CDR3 DNA sequence: TGCAGTGCTAGAGAGTCCCCGGGGACCCCCGAGCAGTACTTC.

The genes are TRBV6-5 and TRBJ2-2; maybe TRBD2 (6 bases). The germline V and J ends were trimmed by 3 bases and 5 bases, with 13 bases remaining between them. The CDR3 covers 15 residues. CDR1 is MNHEY, CDR2 SVGAGI, per germline. In nucleotides, the CDR3 is TGTGCCAGCAGTTATCTCCCGCTAGCGACCGGGGAGCTGTTTTTT. This codes for CASSYLPLATGELFF.

The V gene is TRBV20-1, the J gene TRBJ2-7; 9 bases line up with TRBD2. V shed 3 bases, J shed 3 bases, and the junction held 6 bases outside the gene matches. CDR1 DFQATT and CDR2 SNEGSKA come from the germline V gene (reference sequence). This CDR3 spans 14 amino acids. The CDR3 region is CSASGLRGGYEQYF. The CDR3 nucleotides are TGCAGTGCTAGTGGTCTGCGGGGGGGCTACGAGCAGTACTTC.

This clonotype was seen once. CDR3 nucleotide sequence: TGTGCCAGCAGGTCCAGGAGCTCCTACAATGAGCAGTTCTTC. Encoded protein: CASRSRSSYNEQFF. The gene calls are TRBV6-1 and TRBJ2-1; no firm D call. This CDR3 is built from 14 residues. With 6 bases removed from V and 0 bases from J, the gap between germline ends came to 9 bases. CDR1 and CDR2 (germline): MNHNS, SASEGT.

This chain connects TRBV20-1 to TRBJ2-7, with D perhaps matching TRBD2 (5 bases). The CDR3 is 14 residues long. V lost 7 bases and J lost 0, with 16 bases in between. Looked up from germline, CDR1 is DFQATT and CDR2 is SNEGSKA (reference sequence). CDR3 sequence reads: CSVSETYSSYEQYF. The DNA for the CDR3 is TGCAGTGTTAGCGAGACTTACAGCTCCTACGAGCAGTACTTC.

The rearrangement joins TRBV6-2 or TRBV6-3 to TRBJ2-1; D gene uncertain. The V gene's germline CDR1 is MNHEY and CDR2 SVGEGT. The germline V and J ends were trimmed by 5 bases and 5 bases, with 7 bases remaining between them. This CDR3 contains 12 residues. CDR3 protein: CASSLPHNEQFF. CDR3 sequence (DNA): TGTGCCAGCAGTCTCCCTCACAATGAGCAGTTCTTC.

V usage is TRBV2 and J usage is TRBJ1-2; 7 bases agree with TRBD1. The CDR3 covers 14 residues. The junction had 8 bases not matched to a gene; V was cut back by 6 bases and J by 4 bases. Germline assignment: CDR1 SNHLY and CDR2 FYNNEI. CDR3 sequence reads: CASRGQKGIYGYTF. In DNA form, the CDR3 reads TGTGCCAGCAGGGGACAGAAGGGTATCTATGGCTACACCTTC.

The table lists this clonotype with a few counts. This chain connects TRBV20-1 to TRBJ2-3, with D possibly being TRBD2 (5 bases). CDR3 length: 12 amino acids. Trimming shortened V by 3 bases and J by 4 bases, and 8 bases separated the two germline ends. Germline V gives CDR1 DFQATT, CDR2 SNEGSKA (reference sequence). For the CDR3, the DNA is TGCAGTGCTAGCGGGAAGGCAGATACGCAGTATTTT. Encoded protein: CSASGKADTQYF.

V gene TRBV5-1 combines with J gene TRBJ1-2, with D possibly being TRBD1 (6 bases). The CDR3 totals 14 residues. CDR1 SGHRS and CDR2 YFSETQ come from the germline V gene. The germline V and J ends were trimmed by 3 bases and 4 bases, with 13 bases remaining between them. The chain's CDR3 is CASSSRGFGYGYTF. The CDR3 nucleotides are TGCGCCAGCAGCTCCAGGGGTTTCGGCTATGGCTACACCTTC.

A word on this clonotype: Sequence at one end of the junction differs from germline and may be a read error. J is TRBJ2-3 and V is TRBV6-6; 9 positions match TRBD1. The CDR3 runs to 15 residues. Per the germline V gene, CDR1 is MNHNY and CDR2 is SVGAGI (reference sequence). The CDR3 region is CTSSYGTGFTDTQYF. DNA of the CDR3: TGTACCAGCAGTTACGGGACAGGGTTCACAGATACGCAGTATTTT.

The chain has TRBV7-9 and TRBJ1-4; TRBD1 aligns across 7 bases. The V segment lost 6 bases and the J segment 8 bases; nucleotides outside the gene matches: 9. Germline V lookup: CDR1 SEHNR, CDR2 FQNEAQ (reference sequence). This CDR3 contains 14 residues. CDR3: CASSHTGVGEKLFF. CDR3 DNA: TGTGCCAGCAGTCACACAGGGGTCGGGGAAAAACTGTTTTTT.

The rearrangement joins TRBV4-1 to TRBJ1-2; 11 positions match TRBD1. Germline CDR1 is MGHRA and CDR2 is YSYEKL. J lost 4 bases, V lost 4 bases, and 5 bases had no gene match. The CDR3 covers 15 residues. DNA of the CDR3: TGCGCCAGCAGCCCGGGACAGGGGGTTGGCTATGGCTACACCTTC. This encodes CASSPGQGVGYGYTF.

This clonotype was seen a few times. This chain joins TRBV27 and TRBJ2-7; 11 bases line up with TRBD1. Losses at the gene ends were 8 bases for V and 7 bases for J; bases not matched to a gene: 13. Germline V gene lookup returns CDR1 MNHEY and CDR2 SMNVEV (reference sequence). This CDR3 has 15 residues. The CDR3 reads CASRAGTGGYNEQYF. CDR3 nucleotides: TGTGCCAGCCGGGCCGGGACAGGGGGTTACAATGAGCAGTACTTC.

The chain recombines TRBV29-1 with TRBJ2-1, with TRBD2 matching 7 bases. The germline gives CDR1 SQVTM, CDR2 ANQGSEA. Trimming cost V 4 bases and J 10 bases; bases outside gene matches: 13. This CDR3 is 14 amino acids long. CDR3 sequence reads: CSVVRGGSPYEQFF. The CDR3, as DNA: TGCAGCGTTGTACGGGGCGGGAGCCCCTACGAGCAGTTCTTC.

About this clonotype: Relative to the germline gene, one junction end is altered; a read error may explain this. The chain carries TRBV7-9 and TRBJ2-1, with D perhaps being TRBD1 or TRBD2 (6 bases each). The germline CDR1 and CDR2 sequences are SEHNR and FQNEAQ (reference sequence). This CDR3 has 18 amino acids. This chain's CDR3 is CASSLGVAGGLSHNEQFF. The CDR3 DNA follows: TGTGCCAGCAGCTTAGGGGTAGCTGGGGGGCTCTCCCACAATGAGCAGTTCTTC. The complete variable domain, with remaining parts taken from reference TRBV7-9 and TRBJ2-1, reads DTGVSQNPRHKITKRGQNVTFRCDPISEHNRLYWYRQTLGQGPEFLTYFQNEAQLEKSRLLSDRFSAERPKGSFSTLEIQRTEQGDSAMYLCASSLGVAGGLSHNEQFFGPGTRLTVL.

The chain links TRBV5-6 to TRBJ1-5; 7 nucleotides match TRBD1. Trimming took 2 bases from V and 3 from J; bases not matched to a gene: 11. The CDR3 length is 17 residues. Germline V gene sequence: CDR1 SGHDT, CDR2 YYEEEE. CDR3 nucleotides: TGTGCCAGCAGCTTTTTTCCGGCCGACAGGGACAATCAGCCCCAGCATTTT. Translated: CASSFFPADRDNQPQHF.

For this clonotype: Possible read error: a much larger clone is one base away. This sequence joins TRBV20-1 and TRBJ1-1; D unresolved. Trimming left V 0 bases short and J 4 bases short, with 9 bases between. Germline V gene lookup returns CDR1 DFQATT and CDR2 SNEGSKA (reference sequence). This CDR3 has 13 amino acids. CDR3 coding DNA: TGCAGTGCTAGAGATCTGGGGAGCACTGAAGCTTTCTTT. It yields the protein CSARDLGSTEAFF.

The genes are TRBV2 and TRBJ2-1; D is unresolved. Trimming shortened V by 5 bases and J by 6 bases, and 14 bases separated the two germline ends. The CDR3 runs 14 residues. Germline lookup yields CDR1 SNHLY and CDR2 FYNNEI. This CDR3 is CASSPQRFRNEQFF. The CDR3 bases are TGTGCCAGCAGTCCCCAGCGATTCCGCAATGAGCAGTTCTTC.

The rearrangement uses TRBV18 and TRBJ1-1; maybe TRBD1 (5 bases). This CDR3 is 16 amino acids long. CDR1 KGHSH and CDR2 LQKENI come from the germline V gene. The V and J ends lost 1 base and 2 bases respectively, with 14 bases between them. The CDR3 sequence: CASSPQPMGRNTEAFF. CDR3 coding DNA: TGTGCCAGCTCACCACAGCCCATGGGACGCAACACTGAAGCTTTCTTT.

The V call is TRBV14, the J call TRBJ2-1, with D unresolved. CDR1 and CDR2 (germline): SGHDN, FVKESK. This CDR3 region has 16 residues. The V gene lost 1 base and the J gene lost 0 bases, with 10 bases spanning the gap. CDR3 bases: TGTGCCAGCAGCCAAGCGTCGCGATACTCCTACAATGAGCAGTTCTTC. Protein: CASSQASRYSYNEQFF.

This chain links TRBV3-1 with TRBJ2-5, with 7 bases matching TRBD2. The J call may be in error: the DNA end matches TRBJ2-7 better. The CDR3 runs 14 residues. Germline V CDR1 and CDR2: LGHDT, YNNKEL (reference sequence). The CDR3 nucleotides read TGTGCCACCCGGACTAGTATGGGCTCCTACGAGCAGTACTTC. As protein: CATRTSMGSYEQYF.

The gene calls are TRBV5-1 and TRBJ2-1, with 8 bases lining up with TRBD2. Germline CDR1 is SGHRS and CDR2 is YFSETQ. CDR3 length equals 17 residues. V lost 0 bases, J lost 5 bases, and 10 bases stayed unmatched. The CDR3 DNA sequence: TGCGCCAGCAGCTTGGGGCACATGGCGGGAGGCCACAATGAGCAGTTCTTC. This translates into CASSLGHMAGGHNEQFF.

The J gene is TRBJ2-2, the V gene TRBV2, with D possibly called TRBD1 or TRBD2 (5 bases each). The CDR3 contains 17 residues. The ends were cut back, 7 bases at V and 2 bases at J, with 20 bases in the middle. CDR1 is SNHLY and CDR2 is FYNNEI in the germline V gene. The CDR3: CASTEGRRTLNTGELFF. CDR3 nucleotide sequence: TGTGCCAGCACCGAGGGGCGGCGGACTCTAAACACCGGGGAGCTGTTTTTT.

The chain recombines TRBV29-1 with TRBJ2-1; D may be TRBD2 (6 bases). Trimming shortened V by 4 bases and J by 0 bases, and 10 bases separated the two germline ends. Germline V CDR1 and CDR2: SQVTM, ANQGSEA. The CDR3 has 14 residues. CDR3 loop: CSVGDFSSYNEQFF. Written as DNA, the CDR3 is TGCAGCGTTGGGGACTTTAGCTCCTACAATGAGCAGTTCTTC.